A selection of T cell receptor beta chains follows, all from one sample in a study of blood T cell repertoires in COVID-19. Sequencing was performed with immunoSEQ multiplex PCR; in TCRdb, only in-frame clones are kept and a portion is missing. The sample contains about 300,000 clones, roughly nine tenths of which appear only once. Specimen: PBMCs or T cells enriched from blood (not recorded which). Source of these receptors: a woman in her thirties or forties who had recovered from COVID-19. Each CDR3 is given with its conserved first and last residue. Fields, in order: clone size, D gene, CDR3 length, V gene, J gene, CDR3 DNA, CDR3 protein. D genes are given only for firm matches. The listing skips clone size in some rows; elsewhere it reads once, few, many or a size class.

>few|TRBD2|16|TRBV4-1|TRBJ2-1
TGCGCCAGCAGCCAAGTGGGACTAGCGGGAGATGACGAGCAGTTCTTC
CASSQVGLAGDDEQFF
>-|-|12|TRBV18|TRBJ2-2
TGTGCCAGCTCAACATATACCGGGGAGCTGTTTTTT
CASSTYTGELFF
>-|TRBD1|16|TRBV15|TRBJ2-2
TGTGCCACCAGCAGGGGTTGGACAGGTCGGACCGGGGAGCTGTTTTTT
CATSRGWTGRTGELFF
>-|-|17|TRBV9|TRBJ2-2
TGTGCCAGCAGCGTAGTATGGGGAGGTAGGGACGCCGGGGAGCTGTTTTTT
CASSVVWGGRDAGELFF
>-|TRBD1|16|TRBV27|TRBJ1-1
TGTGCCAGCAGTTTAGGGACAGGGGGCAAGAACACTGAAGCTTTCTTT
CASSLGTGGKNTEAFF
>-|TRBD1|14|TRBV9|TRBJ2-7
TGTGCCAGCAGCGGAAGGACAGGGGCGGACGAGCAGTACTTC
CASSGRTGADEQYF
>-|TRBD1|14|TRBV18|TRBJ1-2
TGTGCCAGCTCACCAACCCGGGACAGCGATGGCTACACCTTC
CASSPTRDSDGYTF
>once|TRBD1|14|TRBV9|TRBJ1-4
TGTGCCAGCAGCGAGGGGACAGGGAGGCTGGAACTGTTTTTT
CASSEGTGRLELFF
>-|-|13|TRBV3-1/TRBV3-2|TRBJ2-1
TGTGCCAGCAGCACGGACTATAACAATGAGCAGTTCTTC
CASSTDYNNEQFF
>few|TRBD1|14|TRBV25-1|TRBJ2-7
TGTGCCAGCAGTGAAGTACAGGGGATCGACGAGCAGTACTTC
CASSEVQGIDEQYF
>-|-|13|TRBV19|TRBJ2-7
TGTGCCAGTAGCGAAACCGGGACACGCCAGCAGTACTTC
CASSETGTRQQYF
>-|-|13|TRBV29-1|TRBJ1-1
TGCAGCGCCCGGGGACCGGGAGGCACTGAAGCTTTCTTT
CSARGPGGTEAFF
>-|TRBD2|15|TRBV18|TRBJ2-7
TGTGCCAGCTCCCGAACTAGCGGGAAGACCTACGAGCAGTACTTC
CASSRTSGKTYEQYF
>-|TRBD2|18|TRBV6-1|TRBJ2-4
TGTGCCAGCAGTGAAAGGGGAGGGCTGGGGCTAGCCAAAAACATTCAGTACTTC
CASSERGGLGLAKNIQYF
>-|-|15|TRBV18|TRBJ2-5
TGTGCCAGCTCACAATCCTTAGAGCGGCAAGAGACCCAGTACTTC
CASSQSLERQETQYF
>-|-|14|TRBV10-3|TRBJ2-7
TGTGCCATCAGTGAAACAGGGAGCTCCTACGAGCAGTACTTC
CAISETGSSYEQYF
>-|-|19|TRBV27|TRBJ1-1
TGTGCCAGCAGGACCCACCTTCGCAGGGGTATTTTGATGAACACTGAAGCTTTCTTT
CASRTHLRRGILMNTEAFF
>-|-|13|TRBV7-6|TRBJ1-1
TGTGCCAGCAGCTTGGGGCGGAACACTGAAGCTTTCTTT
CASSLGRNTEAFF
>-|TRBD2|17|TRBV3-1/TRBV3-2|TRBJ2-5
TGTGCCAGCAGCCAAGATGTGAGCGGCGGGGGCCAAGAGACCCAGTACTTC
CASSQDVSGGGQETQYF
>-|TRBD1|13|TRBV19|TRBJ1-2
TGTGCCAGTAGTATGGGGGACAGGACGTTCAACACCTTC
CASSMGDRTFNTF
>-|TRBD2|18|TRBV3-1/TRBV3-2|TRBJ2-5
TGTGCCAGCAGCCAAGGATCTCTGACGGGAGGGAGTCAAGAGACCCAGTACTTC
CASSQGSLTGGSQETQYF
>-|-|15|TRBV9|TRBJ2-7
TGTGCCAGCAGCGTAGGGCAGGGGATAGGCTACGAGCAGTACTTC
CASSVGQGIGYEQYF
>-|-|13|TRBV10-3|TRBJ1-4
TGTGCCACCCAGGGAGGGCTTAATGAAAAACTGTTTTTT
CATQGGLNEKLFF
>-|-|14|TRBV18|TRBJ1-1
TGTGCCAGCTCAGACCAGGGTTCGGGCTCTGAAGCTTTCTTT
CASSDQGSGSEAFF
>-|-|13|TRBV30|TRBJ1-6
TGTGCCTGGAGCGGAGACGGTAATTCACCCCTCCACTTT
CAWSGDGNSPLHF
>-|TRBD2|15|TRBV10-2|TRBJ2-1
TGCGCCAGCAGTGAGTCGGGAGTAGCGGGGGGTGAGCAGTTCTTC
CASSESGVAGGEQFF
>-|-|16|TRBV5-6|TRBJ1-1
TGTGCCAGCAGCTTGTTTGGGGAGGAAGTGAACACTGAAGCTTTCTTT
CASSLFGEEVNTEAFF
>-|-|16|TRBV19|TRBJ2-6
TGTGCCAGTACCCCGAATTTCGGGGCTGGGGCCAACGTCCTGACTTTC
CASTPNFGAGANVLTF
>once|-|13|TRBV27|TRBJ2-3
TGTGCCAGCAGTCAACCAACGGAGGATACGCAGTATTTT
CASSQPTEDTQYF
>-|-|14|TRBV5-1|TRBJ2-4
TGCGCCAGCAGCTTCGACAGCTCTAAAAACATTCAGTACTTC
CASSFDSSKNIQYF
>-|-|15|TRBV18|TRBJ1-1
TGTGCCAGCTCACCCACCCGAGGGCAGAACACTGAAGCTTTCTTT
CASSPTRGQNTEAFF
>-|TRBD1|14|TRBV7-2|TRBJ1-2
TGTGCCAGCAGCCTTACAGGGGCGGGATACGGCTACACCTTC
CASSLTGAGYGYTF
>-|-|17|TRBV5-1|TRBJ1-1
TGCGCCAGCAGCTTAAGGCAGCCCTTAGCGCGGTACACTGAAGCTTTCTTT
CASSLRQPLARYTEAFF
>-|-|13|TRBV6-5|TRBJ2-6
TGTGCCGCCAGAAGTGCTGGGGCCAACGTCCTGACTTTC
CAARSAGANVLTF
>-|-|14|TRBV7-6|TRBJ1-1
TGTGCCAGCAGCTTATCGGGAGGGAACACTGAAGCTTTCTTT
CASSLSGGNTEAFF
>-|-|14|TRBV7-6|TRBJ2-2
TGTGCCAGCAGCTTAAATCCTAACACCGGGGAGCTGTTTTTT
CASSLNPNTGELFF
>-|-|15|TRBV18|TRBJ1-6
TGTGCCAGCTCGCCGAGGACAGTTTATAATTCACCCCTCCACTTT
CASSPRTVYNSPLHF
>-|TRBD1|16|TRBV7-9|TRBJ1-4
TGTGCCAGCAGCGATACTACAGGGGCAGCTAATGAAAAACTGTTTTTT
CASSDTTGAANEKLFF
>-|TRBD1|16|TRBV7-2|TRBJ1-2
TGTGCCAGCAGCCAAAGGGCGACAGGGGCGCACTATGGCTACACCTTC
CASSQRATGAHYGYTF
>-|TRBD2|15|TRBV7-2|TRBJ2-2
TGTGCCAGCAGCTTCGCGGGAGTTAGCACCGGGGAGCTGTTTTTT
CASSFAGVSTGELFF
>-|TRBD1|16|TRBV5-1|TRBJ1-4
TGCGCCAGCAGCCCCGATACGGGCAGGGGGTTTGAAAAACTGTTTTTT
CASSPDTGRGFEKLFF
>-|-|12|TRBV2|TRBJ1-4
TGTGCCAGCAGCTATCTGGAGGAAAAACTGTTTTTT
CASSYLEEKLFF
>-|-|17|TRBV6-2/TRBV6-3|TRBJ2-5
TGTGCCAGCAGTTACTCGATAGACAGTTATTTACAAGAGACCCAGTACTTC
CASSYSIDSYLQETQYF
>-|TRBD1|15|TRBV5-1|TRBJ1-1
TGCGCCAGCAGCCCCGGACAGGGCTTGAACACTGAAGCTTTCTTT
CASSPGQGLNTEAFF
>-|-|14|TRBV11-2|TRBJ2-1
TGTGCCAGCAGCTTAGATTTAGGGGATAGGGAGCAGTTCTTC
CASSLDLGDREQFF
>few|TRBD1|16|TRBV7-8|TRBJ1-2
TGTGCCAGCAGCCCACAATTTCCGGGACAGGGATATGGCTACACCTTC
CASSPQFPGQGYGYTF
>-|-|16|TRBV3-1/TRBV3-2|TRBJ1-2
TGTGCCAGCAGCCAAAGTGGCAGGGTCCATCTCTATGGCTACACCTTC
CASSQSGRVHLYGYTF
>-|-|14|TRBV2|TRBJ1-2
TGTGCCAGCGAAAGTCAGGGATCCTACTATGGCTACACCTTC
CASESQGSYYGYTF